This entry describes one T cell receptor (beta chain). Its antigen is not known. The CDR3 consists of 17 residues. Looked up from germline, CDR1 is SGHVS and CDR2 is FNYEAQ. The TRB cDNA libraries were prepared by 5' RACE with UMI labels. Using the 5' RACE reads, TCRdb records one entry per CDR3 protein without DNA. Here the sample table reports fewer than 80,000 distinct CDR3 sequences. CD45RO-CCR7+CD27+CD95- was the phenotype of naive CD8+ T cells. This sample was taken from a study of CXCR3-negative and CXCR3-positive naive CD8 T cells. Broader study findings: CXCR3-positive naive cells had more hydrophobic TRB CDR3s than CXCR3-negative naive cells. Whereas memory cells differed, naive CXCR3-negative and CXCR3-positive cells shared similar TRBV-TRBJ usage. TCR strength was inferred from TRB CDR3 properties, while surface CD5 was comparable between naive subsets.

Sequencing was performed on naive CXCR3- CD8+ T cells from blood. This sample's subset: CD45RO-CCR7+CD27+CD95- naive CD8+ T cells lacking CXCR3 (TNR3-). The clonotype comes from a human donor in good health. Some clones in this sample may be carry-over from other donors' samples. The genes are TRBV7-6 and TRBJ2-6. This CDR3 reads CASSFEFIPSGANVLTF.